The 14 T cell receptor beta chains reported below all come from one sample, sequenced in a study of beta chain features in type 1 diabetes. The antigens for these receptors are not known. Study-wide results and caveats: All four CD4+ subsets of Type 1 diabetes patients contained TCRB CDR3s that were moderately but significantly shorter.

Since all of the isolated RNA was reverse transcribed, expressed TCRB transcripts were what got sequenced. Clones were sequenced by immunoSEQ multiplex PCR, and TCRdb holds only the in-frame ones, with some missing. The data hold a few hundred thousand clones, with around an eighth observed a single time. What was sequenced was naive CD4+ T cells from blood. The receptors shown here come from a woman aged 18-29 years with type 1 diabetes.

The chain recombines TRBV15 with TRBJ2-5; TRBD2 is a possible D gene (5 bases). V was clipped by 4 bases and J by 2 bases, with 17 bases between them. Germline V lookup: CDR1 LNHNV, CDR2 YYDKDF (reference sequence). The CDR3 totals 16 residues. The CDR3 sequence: CATSNHPRGIQETQYF. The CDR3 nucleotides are TGTGCCACCAGCAACCATCCCCGAGGGATACAAGAGACCCAGTACTTC. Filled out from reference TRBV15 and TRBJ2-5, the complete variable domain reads DAMVIQNPRYQVTQFGKPVTLSCSQTLNHNVMYWYQQKSSQAPKLLFHYYDKDFNNEADTPDNFQSRRPNTSFCFLDIRSPGLGDTAMYLCATSNHPRGIQETQYFGPGTRLLVL.

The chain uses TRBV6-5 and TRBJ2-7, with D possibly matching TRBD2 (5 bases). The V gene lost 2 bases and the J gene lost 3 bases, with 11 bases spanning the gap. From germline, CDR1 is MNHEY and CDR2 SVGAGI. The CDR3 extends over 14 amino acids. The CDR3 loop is CASSYRAAGYEQYV. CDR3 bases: TGTGCCAGCAGTTACCGGGCGGCGGGCTACGAGCAGTACGTC.

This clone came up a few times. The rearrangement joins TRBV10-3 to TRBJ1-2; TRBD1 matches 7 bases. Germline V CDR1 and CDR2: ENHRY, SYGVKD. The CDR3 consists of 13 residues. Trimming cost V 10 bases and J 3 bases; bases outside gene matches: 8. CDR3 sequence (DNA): TGTGCCAGCCAGGGACAGTTGGACTATGGCTACACCTTC. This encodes CASQGQLDYGYTF.

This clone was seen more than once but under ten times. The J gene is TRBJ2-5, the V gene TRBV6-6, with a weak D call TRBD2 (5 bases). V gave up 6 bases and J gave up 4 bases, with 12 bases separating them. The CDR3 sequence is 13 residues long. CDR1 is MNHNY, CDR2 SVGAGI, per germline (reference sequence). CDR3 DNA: TGTGCCAGCAGCCAACGTGGAGGAGAGACCCAGTACTTC. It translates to CASSQRGGETQYF.

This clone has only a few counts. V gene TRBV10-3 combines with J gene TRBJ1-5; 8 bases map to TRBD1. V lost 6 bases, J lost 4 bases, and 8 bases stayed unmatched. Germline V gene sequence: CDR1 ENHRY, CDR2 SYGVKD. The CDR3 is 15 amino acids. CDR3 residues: CAIRPGGQENQPQHF. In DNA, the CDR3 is TGTGCCATCAGGCCAGGGGGCCAAGAAAATCAGCCCCAGCATTTT.

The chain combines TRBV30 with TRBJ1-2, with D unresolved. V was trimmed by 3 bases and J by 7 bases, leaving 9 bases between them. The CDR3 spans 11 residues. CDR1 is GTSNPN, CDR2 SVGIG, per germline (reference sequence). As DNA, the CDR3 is TGTGCCTGGAGCCGAGGGATTGGCTACACCTTC. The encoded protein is CAWSRGIGYTF.

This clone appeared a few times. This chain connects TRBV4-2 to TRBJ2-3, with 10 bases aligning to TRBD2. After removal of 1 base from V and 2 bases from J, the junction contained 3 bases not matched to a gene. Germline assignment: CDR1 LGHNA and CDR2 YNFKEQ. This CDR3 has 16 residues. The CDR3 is CASSQGTSGLTDTQYF. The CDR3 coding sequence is TGTGCCAGCAGCCAAGGGACTAGCGGTCTCACAGATACGCAGTATTTT.

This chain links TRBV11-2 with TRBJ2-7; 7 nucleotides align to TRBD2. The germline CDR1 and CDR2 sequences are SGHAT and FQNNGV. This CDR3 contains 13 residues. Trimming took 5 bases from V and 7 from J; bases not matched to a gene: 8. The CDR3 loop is CASSAGRAGEQYV. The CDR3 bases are TGTGCCAGCAGCGCAGGGAGGGCCGGTGAGCAGTACGTC.

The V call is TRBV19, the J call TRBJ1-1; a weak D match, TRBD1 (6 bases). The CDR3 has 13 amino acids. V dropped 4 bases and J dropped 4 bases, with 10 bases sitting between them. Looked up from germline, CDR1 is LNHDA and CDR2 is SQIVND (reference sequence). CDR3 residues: CASSKEGGTEAFF. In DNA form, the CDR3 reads TGTGCCAGTAGTAAAGAAGGGGGCACTGAAGCTTTCTTT.

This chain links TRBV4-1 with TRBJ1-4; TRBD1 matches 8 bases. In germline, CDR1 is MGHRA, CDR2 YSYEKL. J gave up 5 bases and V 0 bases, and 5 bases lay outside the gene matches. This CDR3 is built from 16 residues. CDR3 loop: CASSQDRGRRNEKLFF. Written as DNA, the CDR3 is TGCGCCAGCAGCCAAGACAGGGGGCGCAGAAATGAAAAACTGTTTTTT.

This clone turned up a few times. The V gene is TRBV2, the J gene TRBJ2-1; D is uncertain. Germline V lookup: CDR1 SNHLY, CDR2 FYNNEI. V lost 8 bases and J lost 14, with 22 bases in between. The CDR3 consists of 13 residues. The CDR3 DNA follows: TGTGCCAGCCAATTTTACGACGGGTCCGGAAAGTTCTTC. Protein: CASQFYDGSGKFF.

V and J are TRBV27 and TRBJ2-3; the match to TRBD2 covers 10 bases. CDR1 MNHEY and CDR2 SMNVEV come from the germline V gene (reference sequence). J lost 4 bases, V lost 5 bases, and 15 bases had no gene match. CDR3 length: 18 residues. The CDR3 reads CASSPRPRAGGPADTQYF. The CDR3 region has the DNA TGTGCCAGCAGTCCCCGCCCTCGAGCGGGAGGGCCGGCAGATACGCAGTATTTT.

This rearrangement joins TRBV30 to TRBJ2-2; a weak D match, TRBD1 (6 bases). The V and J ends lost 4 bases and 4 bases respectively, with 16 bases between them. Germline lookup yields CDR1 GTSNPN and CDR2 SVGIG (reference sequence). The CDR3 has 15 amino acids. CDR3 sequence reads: CAWTPGELSTGELFF. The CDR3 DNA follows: TGTGCCTGGACCCCAGGGGAACTTAGCACCGGGGAGCTGTTTTTT.

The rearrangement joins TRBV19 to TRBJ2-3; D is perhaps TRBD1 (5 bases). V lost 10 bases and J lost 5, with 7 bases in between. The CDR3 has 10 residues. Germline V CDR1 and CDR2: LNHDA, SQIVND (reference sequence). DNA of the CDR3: TGTGCCACAAGGGGAGATACGCAGTATTTT. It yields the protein CATRGDTQYF.